The 8 T cell receptor beta chains presented below share a single source sample, sequenced in a study of CD8+CD57+ T cells in acquired aplastic anemia. For CDR3 and TCR beta VDJ profiling, genomic DNA was the template used. MiXCR, run by TCRdb on the reads, gives a single entry per CDR3 protein. The table has some 180,000 distinct CDR3 sequences, about half seen once. Specimen: sorted CD4+, CD8+, or CD8+CD57+ T cells (not recorded which) from PBMCs. These receptor sequences come from a human donor in good health.

This clonotype was seen a single time. At one boundary the junction diverges from the germline segment, which might be a read error. The gene calls are TRBV4-3 and TRBJ2-7; D perhaps matches TRBD1 (6 bases). The CDR3 totals 14 residues. The germline CDR1 and CDR2 sequences are LGHNA and YSLEER. The chain's CDR3 is CASSQDSISYEQYF. The CDR3 coding sequence is TGCGCCAGCAGCCAGGACAGTATCTCCTACGAACAGTACTTC.

A few counts support this clonotype. The chain couples TRBV28 to TRBJ2-3; TRBD1 agrees at 7 bases. The CDR3 loop spans 17 amino acids. Trimming removed 6 bases from V and 0 bases from J; junction bases left unmatched: 12. The germline gives CDR1 MDHEN, CDR2 SYDVKM. The DNA for the CDR3 is TGTGCCAGCAGGAAAACTGGGACAGCCAGAAGCACAGATACGCAGTATTTT. Its protein is CASRKTGTARSTDTQYF.

As regards this clonotype: Since no conserved phenylalanine or tryptophan closes the CDR3, a read error is the likely cause. The DNA is omitted, as the CDR3 cannot be located on it reliably, and the CDR3 follows TCRdb's listing. The rearrangement uses TRBV19 and TRBJ1-1. The CDR3 has 12 amino acids, counting both end residues. CDR1 and CDR2 (germline): LNHDA, SQIVND (reference sequence). CDR3 amino acids: CASSIGGTEASS.

This rearrangement joins TRBV5-1 to TRBJ2-5; 8 positions agree with TRBD1. Germline CDR1 is SGHRS and CDR2 is YFSETQ. CDR3 length: 15 residues. J lost 4 bases, V lost 1 base, and 6 bases had no gene match. CDR3 DNA: TGCGCCAGCAGCTTGCTGACAGGGGTTGTAGAGACCCAGTACTTC. Protein product: CASSLLTGVVETQYF.

J is TRBJ2-3 and V is TRBV20-1; 8 bases match TRBD1. CDR1 and CDR2 from the germline V gene are DFQATT and SNEGSKA (reference sequence). The V segment lost 4 bases and the J segment 1 base; nucleotides outside the gene matches: 4. The CDR3 consists of 14 residues. CDR3 in amino acids: CSAKGQARTDTQYF. The CDR3 region has the DNA TGCAGTGCTAAGGGACAGGCACGCACAGATACGCAGTATTTT.

The table lists this clonotype with many counts. The genes are TRBV7-3 and TRBJ2-1; 10 bases agree with TRBD2. Germline V CDR1 and CDR2: SGHTA, FQGTGA. J gave up 7 bases and V 5 bases, and 11 bases lay outside the gene matches. CDR3 size: 16 residues. The CDR3 sequence is CASSPSTSGYLNEQFF. Here the CDR3 DNA reads TGTGCCAGCAGCCCGTCGACTAGCGGGTATCTGAATGAGCAGTTCTTC.

V gene TRBV20-1 combines with J gene TRBJ1-6; maybe TRBD1 (5 bases). From germline, CDR1 is DFQATT and CDR2 SNEGSKA (reference sequence). There are 14 residues in the CDR3. The ends were cut back, 4 bases at V and 1 base at J, with 8 bases in the middle. This chain's CDR3 is CSANGGSYNSPLHF. The CDR3, as DNA: TGCAGTGCTAACGGGGGATCCTATAATTCACCCCTCCACTTT.

This chain links TRBV20-1 with TRBJ2-7; D not resolved. V was shortened by 7 bases and J by 0 bases, with 13 bases between the two germline ends. Germline CDR1 is DFQATT and CDR2 is SNEGSKA (reference sequence). The CDR3 is 13 amino acids. The CDR3 DNA follows: TGCAGTGTGGGCGGTCCTAGCTCCTACGAGCAGTACTTC. As protein: CSVGGPSSYEQYF.